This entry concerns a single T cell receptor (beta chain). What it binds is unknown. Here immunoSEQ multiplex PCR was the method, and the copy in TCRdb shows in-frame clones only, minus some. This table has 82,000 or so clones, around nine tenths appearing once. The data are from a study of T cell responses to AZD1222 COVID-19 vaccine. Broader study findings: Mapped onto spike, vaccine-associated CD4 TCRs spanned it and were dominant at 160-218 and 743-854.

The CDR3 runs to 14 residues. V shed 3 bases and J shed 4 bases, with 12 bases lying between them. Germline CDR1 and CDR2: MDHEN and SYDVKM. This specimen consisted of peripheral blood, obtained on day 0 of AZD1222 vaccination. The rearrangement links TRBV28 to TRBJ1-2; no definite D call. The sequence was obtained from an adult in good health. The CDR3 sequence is CASSLGGQTYGYTF. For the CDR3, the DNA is TGTGCCAGCAGTTTGGGTGGGCAGACCTATGGCTACACCTTC.